This entry concerns a single T cell receptor (beta chain). Its antigen is undetermined. This entry belongs to a study of shared clonotypes between healthy human individuals. Regarding the study as a whole: Researchers found naive subsets generally carried larger estimated richness than memory subsets.

Into CD45RA+ naive and CD45RA-negative memory subsets, the CD4+ cells were split. The germline gives CDR1 SGHTA, CDR2 FQGTGA. The CDR3 is made up of 15 amino acids. J gave up 4 bases and V 5 bases, and 8 bases lay outside the gene matches. TCRdb keeps only in-frame clones here, not all; method: immunoSEQ multiplex PCR. This table holds 2 million to 2.5 million clones, 90% to 95% found once. Sample: naive CD4+ T cells from PBMCs. Subset in this sample: CD45RA+ positively selected. The genes are TRBV7-3 and TRBJ2-1; 7 bases are a match to TRBD2. The sequence derives from a man aged 18 to 30 in good health. Some clones in this sample may be carry-over from other donors' samples. The CDR3 bases are TGTGCCAGCAGCCTCAGCGGGACCAGATACAATGAGCAGTTCTTC. It translates to CASSLSGTRYNEQFF.